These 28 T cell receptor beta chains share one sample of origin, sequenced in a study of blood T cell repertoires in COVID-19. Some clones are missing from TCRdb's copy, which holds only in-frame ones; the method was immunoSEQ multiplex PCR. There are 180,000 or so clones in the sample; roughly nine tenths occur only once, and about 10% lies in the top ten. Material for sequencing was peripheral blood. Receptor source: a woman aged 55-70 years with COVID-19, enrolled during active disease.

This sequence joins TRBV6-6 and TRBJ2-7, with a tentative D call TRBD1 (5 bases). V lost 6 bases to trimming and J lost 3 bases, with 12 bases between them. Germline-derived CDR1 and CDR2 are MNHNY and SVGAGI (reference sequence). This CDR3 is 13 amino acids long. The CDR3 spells CASSRSDSYEQYF. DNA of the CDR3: TGTGCCAGCAGCCGAAGCGACAGCTACGAGCAGTACTTC.

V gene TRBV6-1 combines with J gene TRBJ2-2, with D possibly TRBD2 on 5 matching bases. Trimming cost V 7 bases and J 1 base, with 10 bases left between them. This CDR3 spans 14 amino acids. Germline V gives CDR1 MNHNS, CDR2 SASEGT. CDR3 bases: TGTGCCAGCATCCTCGGGAAGAACACCGGGGAGCTGTTTTTT. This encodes CASILGKNTGELFF.

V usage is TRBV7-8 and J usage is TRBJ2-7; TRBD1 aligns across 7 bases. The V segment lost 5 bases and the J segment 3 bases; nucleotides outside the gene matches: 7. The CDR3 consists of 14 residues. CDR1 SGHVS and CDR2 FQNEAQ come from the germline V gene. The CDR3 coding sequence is TGTGCCAGCAGCCCCCAGACAGGGAACTACGAGCAGTACTTC. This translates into CASSPQTGNYEQYF.

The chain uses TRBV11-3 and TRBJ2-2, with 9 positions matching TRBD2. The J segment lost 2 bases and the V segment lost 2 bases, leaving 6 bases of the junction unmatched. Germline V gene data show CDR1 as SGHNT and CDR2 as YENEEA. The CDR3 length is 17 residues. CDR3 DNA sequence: TGTGCCAGCAGCTTACAAACGACTAGCGGTAACACCGGGGAGCTGTTTTTT. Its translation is CASSLQTTSGNTGELFF.

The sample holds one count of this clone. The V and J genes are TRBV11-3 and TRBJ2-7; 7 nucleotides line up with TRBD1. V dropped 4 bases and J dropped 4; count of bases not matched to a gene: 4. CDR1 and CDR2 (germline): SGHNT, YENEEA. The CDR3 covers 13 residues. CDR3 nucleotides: TGTGCCAGCAGCTACCGGGACAGATACGAGCAGTACTTC. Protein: CASSYRDRYEQYF.

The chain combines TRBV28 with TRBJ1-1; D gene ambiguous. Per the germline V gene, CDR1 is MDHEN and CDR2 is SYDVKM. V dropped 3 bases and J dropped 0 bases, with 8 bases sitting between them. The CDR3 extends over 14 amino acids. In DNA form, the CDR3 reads TGTGCCAGCAGTTTTCGCAGCGTGAACACTGAAGCTTTCTTT. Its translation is CASSFRSVNTEAFF.

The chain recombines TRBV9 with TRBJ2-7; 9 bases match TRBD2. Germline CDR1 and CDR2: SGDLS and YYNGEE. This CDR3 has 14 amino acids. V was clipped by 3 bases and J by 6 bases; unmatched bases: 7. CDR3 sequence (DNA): TGTGCCAGCAGCGCTGGACTAGCGAAGTTCGAGCAGTACTTC. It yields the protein CASSAGLAKFEQYF.

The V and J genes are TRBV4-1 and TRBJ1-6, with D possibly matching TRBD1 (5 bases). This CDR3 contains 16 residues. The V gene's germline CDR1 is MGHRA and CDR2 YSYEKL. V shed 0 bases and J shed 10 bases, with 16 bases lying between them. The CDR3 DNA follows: TGCGCCAGCAGCCAAGAGCTGGGGCGGCTCGTCTCACCCCTCCACTTT. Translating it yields CASSQELGRLVSPLHF.

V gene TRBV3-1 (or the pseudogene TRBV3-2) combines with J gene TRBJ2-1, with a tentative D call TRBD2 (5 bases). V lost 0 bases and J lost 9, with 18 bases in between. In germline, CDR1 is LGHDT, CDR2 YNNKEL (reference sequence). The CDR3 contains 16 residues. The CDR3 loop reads CASSQDRSVWAPEQFF. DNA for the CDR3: TGTGCCAGCAGCCAAGATCGTAGCGTGTGGGCCCCTGAGCAGTTCTTC.

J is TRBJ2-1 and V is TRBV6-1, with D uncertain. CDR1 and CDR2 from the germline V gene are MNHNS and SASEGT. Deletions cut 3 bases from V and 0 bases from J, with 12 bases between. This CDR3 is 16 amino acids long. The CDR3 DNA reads TGTGCCAGCAGTGATCGGTCCCATAGCTCCTACAATGAGCAGTTCTTC. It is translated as CASSDRSHSSYNEQFF.

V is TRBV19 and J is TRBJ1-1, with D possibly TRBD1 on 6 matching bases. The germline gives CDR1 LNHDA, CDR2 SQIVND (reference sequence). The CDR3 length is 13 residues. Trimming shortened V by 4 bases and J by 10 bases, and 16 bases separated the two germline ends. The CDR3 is CASSTFSGAAAFF. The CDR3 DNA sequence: TGTGCCAGTAGTACCTTCTCAGGGGCGGCAGCTTTCTTT.

CDR3: CASSPQSGNTIYF. CDR3 nucleotide sequence: TGTGCCAGCTCACCGCAGTCTGGAAACACCATATATTTT. The gene calls are TRBV18 and TRBJ1-3, with D unresolved. The CDR3 extends over 13 amino acids. Deletions cut 3 bases from V and 1 base from J, with 4 bases between. CDR1 and CDR2 (germline): KGHSH, LQKENI.

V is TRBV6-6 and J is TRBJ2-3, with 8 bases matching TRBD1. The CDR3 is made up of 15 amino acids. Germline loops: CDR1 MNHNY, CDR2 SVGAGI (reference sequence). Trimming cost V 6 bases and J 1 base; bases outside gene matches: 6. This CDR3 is CASRPNRGGTDTQYF. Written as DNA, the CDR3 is TGTGCCAGCAGACCGAACAGGGGGGGCACAGATACGCAGTATTTT.

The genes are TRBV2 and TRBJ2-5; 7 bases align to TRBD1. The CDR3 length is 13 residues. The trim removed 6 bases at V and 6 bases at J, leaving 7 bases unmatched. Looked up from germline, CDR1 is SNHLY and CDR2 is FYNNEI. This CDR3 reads CASSPDRVKTQYF. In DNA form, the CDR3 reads TGTGCCAGCAGCCCCGACAGGGTGAAGACCCAGTACTTC.

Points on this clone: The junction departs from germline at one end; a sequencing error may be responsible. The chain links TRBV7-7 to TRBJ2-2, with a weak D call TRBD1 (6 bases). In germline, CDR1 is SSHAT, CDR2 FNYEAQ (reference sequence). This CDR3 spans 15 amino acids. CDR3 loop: CASSHGQPNTGELFF. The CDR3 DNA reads TGTGCTAGCAGCCATGGACAGCCGAACACCGGGGAGCTGTTTTTT.

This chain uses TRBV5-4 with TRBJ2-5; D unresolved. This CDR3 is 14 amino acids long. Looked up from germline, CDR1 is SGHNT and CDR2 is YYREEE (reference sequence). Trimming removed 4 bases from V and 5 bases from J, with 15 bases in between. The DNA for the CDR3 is TGTGCCAGCAGCCCAACTCTTCTTGTGGAGACCCAGTACTTC. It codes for CASSPTLLVETQYF.

The CDR3 DNA follows: TGTGCCTGGTCCCCCTCCCTCAATCAGCCCCAGCATTTT. It encodes CAWSPSLNQPQHF. The chain links TRBV30 to TRBJ1-5; D is uncertain. Germline V gives CDR1 GTSNPN, CDR2 SVGIG (reference sequence). The CDR3 is 13 amino acids. V was trimmed by 5 bases and J by 3 bases, leaving 11 bases between them.

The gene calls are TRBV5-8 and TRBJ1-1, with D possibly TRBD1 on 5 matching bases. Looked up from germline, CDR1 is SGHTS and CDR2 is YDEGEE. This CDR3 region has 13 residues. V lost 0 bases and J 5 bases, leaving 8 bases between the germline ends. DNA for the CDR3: TGTGCCAGCAGCTTGGCAGGGCCAACTGAAGCTTTCTTT. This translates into CASSLAGPTEAFF.

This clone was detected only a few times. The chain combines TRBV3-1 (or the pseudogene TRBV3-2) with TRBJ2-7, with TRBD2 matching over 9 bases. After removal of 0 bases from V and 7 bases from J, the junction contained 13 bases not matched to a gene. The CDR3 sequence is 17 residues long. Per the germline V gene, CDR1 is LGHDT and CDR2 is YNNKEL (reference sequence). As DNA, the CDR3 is TGTGCCAGCAGCCAAGATTCGGTAGGGCTAGCGGGAAGGGAGCAGTACTTC. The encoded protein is CASSQDSVGLAGREQYF.

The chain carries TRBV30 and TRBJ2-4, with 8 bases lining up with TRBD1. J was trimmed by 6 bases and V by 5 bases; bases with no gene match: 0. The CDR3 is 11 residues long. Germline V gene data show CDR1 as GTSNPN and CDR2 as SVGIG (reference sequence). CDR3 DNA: TGTGCCTGGGACAGGGGAAACATTCAGTACTTC. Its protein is CAWDRGNIQYF.

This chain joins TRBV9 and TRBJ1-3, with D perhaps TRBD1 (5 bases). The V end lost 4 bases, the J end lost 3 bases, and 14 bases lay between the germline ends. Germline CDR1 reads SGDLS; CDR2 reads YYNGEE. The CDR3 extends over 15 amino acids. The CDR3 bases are TGTGCCAGCAGCCCCCACGGGGGAGGTGGAAACACCATATATTTT. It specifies CASSPHGGGGNTIYF. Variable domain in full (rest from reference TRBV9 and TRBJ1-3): DSGVTQTPKHLITATGQRVTLRCSPRSGDLSVYWYQQSLDQGLQFLIQYYNGEERAKGNILERFSAQQFPDLHSELNLSSLELGDSALYFCASSPHGGGGNTIYFGEGSWLTVV.

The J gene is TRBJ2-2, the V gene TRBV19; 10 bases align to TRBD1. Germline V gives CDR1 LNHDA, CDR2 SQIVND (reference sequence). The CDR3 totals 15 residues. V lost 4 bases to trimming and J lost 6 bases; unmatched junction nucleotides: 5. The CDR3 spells CASSRRQGAAGELFF. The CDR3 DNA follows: TGTGCCAGTAGTAGGCGACAGGGGGCGGCCGGGGAGCTGTTTTTT.

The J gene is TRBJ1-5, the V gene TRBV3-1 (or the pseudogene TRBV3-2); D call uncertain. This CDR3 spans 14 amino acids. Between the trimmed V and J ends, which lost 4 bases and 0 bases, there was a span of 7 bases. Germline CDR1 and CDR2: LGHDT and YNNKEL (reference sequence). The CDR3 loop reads CASSPFNSNQPQHF. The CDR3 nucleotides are TGTGCCAGCAGCCCATTCAATAGCAATCAGCCCCAGCATTTT.

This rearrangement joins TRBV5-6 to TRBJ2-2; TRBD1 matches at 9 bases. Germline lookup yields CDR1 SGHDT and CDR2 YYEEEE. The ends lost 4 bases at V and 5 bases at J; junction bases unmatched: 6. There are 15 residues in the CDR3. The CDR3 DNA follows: TGTGCCAGCAGCCCGGGACAGGGTCCTACCGGGGAGCTGTTTTTT. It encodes CASSPGQGPTGELFF.

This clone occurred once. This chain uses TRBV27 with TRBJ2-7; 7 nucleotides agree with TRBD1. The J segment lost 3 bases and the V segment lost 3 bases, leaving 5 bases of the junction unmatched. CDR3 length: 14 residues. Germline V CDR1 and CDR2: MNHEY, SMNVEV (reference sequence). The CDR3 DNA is TGTGCCAGCAGTTTCCAGGGGGAAAGCTACGAGCAGTACTTC. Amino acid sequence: CASSFQGESYEQYF.

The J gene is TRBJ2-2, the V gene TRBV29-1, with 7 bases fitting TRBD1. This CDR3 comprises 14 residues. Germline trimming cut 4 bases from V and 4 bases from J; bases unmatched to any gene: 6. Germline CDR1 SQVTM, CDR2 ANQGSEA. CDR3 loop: CSVVGGDGTGELFF. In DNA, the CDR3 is TGCAGCGTTGTAGGGGGCGATGGCACCGGGGAGCTGTTTTTT.

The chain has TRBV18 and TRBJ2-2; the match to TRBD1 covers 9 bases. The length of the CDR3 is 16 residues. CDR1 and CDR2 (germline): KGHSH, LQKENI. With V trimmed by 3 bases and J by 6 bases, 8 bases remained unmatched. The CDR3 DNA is TGTGCCAGCTCACCCCGATGGACAGGGGAGGCCGGGGAGCTGTTTTTT. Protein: CASSPRWTGEAGELFF.

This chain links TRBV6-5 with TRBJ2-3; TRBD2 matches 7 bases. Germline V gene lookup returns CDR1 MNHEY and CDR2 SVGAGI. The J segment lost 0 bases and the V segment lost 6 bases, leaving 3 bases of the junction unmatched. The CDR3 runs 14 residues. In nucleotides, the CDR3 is TGTGCCAGCAGGCCGGGACTAAGCACAGATACGCAGTATTTT. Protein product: CASRPGLSTDTQYF.